These 5 T cell receptor beta chains came from one sample sequenced in a study of technical replicates of blood from several donors. Clones were read by immunoSEQ multiplex PCR, and TCRdb kept only the in-frame ones, dropping some. The sample carries tens of thousands of clones, roughly 98% recorded once. Sequencing was performed on T cells isolated from PBMCs. The source of these receptors is a human donor in good health.

The chain has TRBV11-1 and TRBJ2-1, with D hard to call. V lost 2 bases and J lost 5, with 22 bases in between. The CDR3 is 18 residues long. CDR1 is SGHAT and CDR2 is FQDESV in the germline V gene (reference sequence). The chain's CDR3 is CASSLQPLKHRGDNEQFF. CDR3 nucleotide sequence: TGTGCCAGCAGCTTACAGCCCCTAAAGCATCGAGGTGACAATGAGCAGTTCTTC.

This clone was observed once. The chain joins TRBV9 to TRBJ1-6; TRBD1 aligns across 11 bases. Trimming removed 3 bases from V and 7 bases from J; junction bases left unmatched: 6. This CDR3 region has 16 residues. Looked up from germline, CDR1 is SGDLS and CDR2 is YYNGEE. The CDR3 DNA is TGTGCCAGCAGCGCCCCGGGACAGGGGGTCAATTCACCCCTCCACTTT. This translates into CASSAPGQGVNSPLHF.

The chain uses TRBV30 and TRBJ1-2; weak D call: TRBD1 (5 bases). This CDR3 has 11 amino acids. V shed 2 bases and J shed 8 bases, with 9 bases lying between them. The germline V gene encodes CDR1 GTSNPN and CDR2 SVGIG (reference sequence). The DNA for the CDR3 is TGTGCCTGGAGTCCCGGGGGAGGCTACACCTTC. Translation gives CAWSPGGGYTF. Together with reference TRBV30 and TRBJ1-2, the CDR3 gives the full variable domain: SQTIHQWPATLVQPVGSPLSLECTVEGTSNPNLYWYRQAAGRGLQLLFYSVGIGQISSEVPQNLSASRPQDRQFILSSKKLLLSDSGFYLCAWSPGGGYTFGSGTRLTVV.

The chain has TRBV7-9 and TRBJ2-5, with unresolved D. The CDR3 covers 15 residues. Trimming pared 1 base from V and 5 bases from J, leaving 14 bases between. Germline values: CDR1 SEHNR, CDR2 FQNEAQ (reference sequence). CDR3 nucleotides: TGTGCCAGCAGCTTAGACGGCAGCTCTAGGGAGACCCAGTACTTC. The encoded protein is CASSLDGSSRETQYF.

V and J are TRBV6-1 and TRBJ2-3, with 12 bases identical to TRBD2. This CDR3 region has 16 residues. V was pared by 4 bases and J by 12 bases, with 14 bases of the junction left unmatched. Germline V gene lookup returns CDR1 MNHNS and CDR2 SASEGT. The chain's CDR3 is CASSGLTSGGHPHQYF. Here the CDR3 DNA reads TGTGCCAGCAGTGGATTGACTAGCGGGGGCCACCCCCATCAGTATTTT.